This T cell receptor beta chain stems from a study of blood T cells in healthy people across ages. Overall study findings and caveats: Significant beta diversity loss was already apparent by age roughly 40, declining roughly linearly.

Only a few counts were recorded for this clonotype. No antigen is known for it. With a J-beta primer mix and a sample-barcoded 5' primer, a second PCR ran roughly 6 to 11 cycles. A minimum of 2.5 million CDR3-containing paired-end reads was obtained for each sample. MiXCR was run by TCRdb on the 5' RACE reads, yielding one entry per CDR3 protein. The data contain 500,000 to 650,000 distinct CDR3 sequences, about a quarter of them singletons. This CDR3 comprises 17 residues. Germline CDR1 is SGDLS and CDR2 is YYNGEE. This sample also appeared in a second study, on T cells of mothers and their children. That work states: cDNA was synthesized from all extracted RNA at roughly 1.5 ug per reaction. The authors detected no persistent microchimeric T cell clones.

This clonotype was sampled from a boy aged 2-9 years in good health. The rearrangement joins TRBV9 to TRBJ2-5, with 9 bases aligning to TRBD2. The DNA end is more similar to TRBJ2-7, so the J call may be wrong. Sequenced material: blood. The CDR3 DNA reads TGTGCCAGCAGCGAGGGATCCGGGACTAGCTACCCCTACGAGCAGTACTTC. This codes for CASSEGSGTSYPYEQYF.